The 31 T cell receptor beta chains listed next were all sequenced from one sample in a study of blood T cell repertoires in COVID-19. This table comes from immunoSEQ multiplex PCR, and its TCRdb copy is limited to in-frame clones, with some not included. The sample carries under 250,000 clones, 88% recorded once. Specimen: peripheral blood. The receptors shown here come from an older woman with acute or convalescent COVID-19.

The chain employs TRBV4-1 and TRBJ2-5; a possible D gene is TRBD2 (6 bases). V was shortened by 1 base and J by 7 bases, with 13 bases between the two germline ends. Germline CDR1 is MGHRA and CDR2 is YSYEKL. This CDR3 region has 14 residues. The CDR3 loop is CASSQVREDGTQYF. The CDR3 DNA follows: TGCGCCAGCAGCCAAGTCAGGGAGGACGGGACCCAGTACTTC.

The chain is built from TRBV6-5 and TRBJ2-7, with D unresolved. Trimming removed 6 bases from V and 3 bases from J, with 9 bases in between. Germline CDR1 and CDR2: MNHEY and SVGAGI. The CDR3 covers 12 residues. The CDR3 sequence is CASSSLVYEQYF. DNA for the CDR3: TGTGCCAGCAGCTCACTGGTCTACGAGCAGTACTTC.

This clone was seen a handful of times. The chain uses TRBV5-1 and TRBJ1-2; D is possibly TRBD1 (6 bases). CDR3 size: 15 residues. The germline V gene encodes CDR1 SGHRS and CDR2 YFSETQ. With 3 bases removed from V and 4 bases from J, the gap between germline ends came to 16 bases. The CDR3 loop reads CASSSNTGPSYGYTF. The CDR3 bases are TGCGCCAGCAGCTCGAATACAGGGCCGTCCTATGGCTACACCTTC.

This chain joins TRBV7-2 and TRBJ2-3, with D possibly TRBD2 on 6 matching bases. Trimming cost V 5 bases and J 6 bases, with 12 bases left between them. Germline CDR1 reads SGHTA; CDR2 reads FQGNSA. This CDR3 contains 13 residues. The CDR3 DNA reads TGTGCCAGCAGCGTGACTAGTTTTGATACGCAGTATTTT. Its protein is CASSVTSFDTQYF.

The chain links TRBV7-2 to TRBJ1-5, with D unresolved. Germline assignment: CDR1 SGHTA and CDR2 FQGNSA. CDR3 size: 13 residues. The V end was cut by 5 bases, the J end by 4 bases, with 9 bases between. CDR3 nucleotides: TGTGCCAGCAGCCCGAACAGAAATCAGCCCCAGCATTTT. It is translated as CASSPNRNQPQHF. The full variable domain, with the rest looked up from reference TRBV7-2 and TRBJ1-5, is GAGVSQSPSNKVTEKGKDVELRCDPISGHTALYWYRQSLGQGLEFLIYFQGNSAPDKSGLPSDRFSAERTGGSVSTLTIQRTQQEDSAVYLCASSPNRNQPQHFGDGTRLSIL.

The gene calls are TRBV7-6 and TRBJ1-1; maybe TRBD1 (5 bases). The germline V and J ends were trimmed by 10 bases and 8 bases, with 11 bases remaining between them. CDR3 size: 10 residues. The germline CDR1 and CDR2 sequences are SGHVS and FNYEAQ. The CDR3 DNA reads as TGTGCCACCGGGACTGTCGAAGCTTTCTTT. Protein sequence: CATGTVEAFF.

The chain has TRBV3-1 (or the pseudogene TRBV3-2) and TRBJ2-2, with 10 bases aligning to TRBD2. The CDR3 has 14 amino acids. The germline V gene has CDR1 LGHDT and CDR2 YNNKEL (reference sequence). V lost 4 bases to trimming and J lost 10 bases; unmatched junction nucleotides: 6. In DNA, the CDR3 is TGTGCCAGCAGCCCCGGGACTAGCGTCCTGGAGCTGTTTTTT. This translates into CASSPGTSVLELFF.

V and J are TRBV19 and TRBJ2-1, with 11 bases matching TRBD2. The CDR3 is 15 residues long. The germline V gene has CDR1 LNHDA and CDR2 SQIVND (reference sequence). V dropped 9 bases and J dropped 1; count of bases not matched to a gene: 5. This CDR3 is CASLTSGDSYNEQFF. CDR3 bases: TGTGCCAGCCTGACTAGCGGGGATTCCTACAATGAGCAGTTCTTC.

The V call is TRBV18, the J call TRBJ1-1, with D maybe TRBD1 (6 bases). CDR1 is KGHSH and CDR2 is LQKENI in the germline V gene. V lost 7 bases and J lost 5, with 17 bases in between. The CDR3 has 14 residues. DNA for the CDR3: TGTGCCAGCTTATCCAGCCCCCAGGGGACTGAAGCTTTCTTT. The encoded protein is CASLSSPQGTEAFF.

The rearrangement uses TRBV2 and TRBJ2-3; the match to TRBD1 covers 10 bases. Per the germline V gene, CDR1 is SNHLY and CDR2 is FYNNEI. The CDR3 runs to 16 residues. Trimming took 6 bases from V and 6 from J; bases not matched to a gene: 12. CDR3 residues: CASRETTGGFSDTQYF. CDR3 nucleotide sequence: TGTGCCAGCAGAGAGACGACAGGGGGCTTTTCCGATACGCAGTATTTT.

This rearrangement joins TRBV7-3 to TRBJ2-3; possible D gene TRBD2, 6 bases. Trimming removed 1 base at V and 6 bases at J, with 14 bases between. The CDR3 sequence is 15 residues long. Germline CDR1 and CDR2: SGHTA and FQGTGA. This CDR3 reads CASSLMTLAKDTQYF. Here the CDR3 DNA reads TGTGCCAGCAGCTTAATGACGCTAGCGAAGGATACGCAGTATTTT. Full variable domain (missing parts from reference TRBV7-3 and TRBJ2-3): GAGVSQTPSNKVTEKGKYVELRCDPISGHTALYWYRQSLGQGPEFLIYFQGTGAADDSGLPNDRFFAVRPEGSVSTLKIQRTERGDSAVYLCASSLMTLAKDTQYFGPGTRLTVL.

This rearrangement joins TRBV2 to TRBJ1-2; possible D gene TRBD1, 6 bases. CDR1 is SNHLY and CDR2 is FYNNEI in the germline V gene. The germline V and J ends were trimmed by 5 bases and 4 bases, with 14 bases remaining between them. This CDR3 is 14 amino acids long. Here the CDR3 DNA reads TGTGCCAGCAGTAGACAGGTCCCCCCCTATGGCTACACCTTC. As protein: CASSRQVPPYGYTF.

The chain has TRBV19 and TRBJ1-4; D perhaps matches TRBD1 (5 bases). The ends were cut back, 7 bases at V and 7 bases at J, with 13 bases in the middle. Germline V gives CDR1 LNHDA, CDR2 SQIVND (reference sequence). This CDR3 contains 13 residues. Written as DNA, the CDR3 is TGTGCCAGTACCCTCAGGGATCGTGAAAAACTGTTTTTT. It specifies CASTLRDREKLFF.

V and J are TRBV30 and TRBJ1-2; D is ambiguous. This CDR3 region has 12 residues. Trimming left V 0 bases short and J 7 bases short, with 9 bases between. Looked up from germline, CDR1 is GTSNPN and CDR2 is SVGIG (reference sequence). The CDR3 loop reads CAWSVQSGGYTF. CDR3 bases: TGTGCCTGGAGTGTGCAGTCTGGTGGCTACACCTTC.

The CDR3 sequence is CASSQLTGVGTEAFF. The DNA of the CDR3 is TGCGCCAGCAGCCAGCTCACAGGGGTTGGAACTGAAGCTTTCTTT. The gene calls are TRBV5-1 and TRBJ1-1; 7 nucleotides match TRBD1. Looked up from germline, CDR1 is SGHRS and CDR2 is YFSETQ. The J segment lost 5 bases and the V segment lost 4 bases, leaving 11 bases of the junction unmatched. This CDR3 has 15 residues.

This clone was recorded only once. The chain joins TRBV7-9 to TRBJ2-6; possibly TRBD1 for D (6 bases). From germline, CDR1 is SEHNR and CDR2 FQNEAQ (reference sequence). V was pared by 6 bases and J by 1 base, with 10 bases between. The CDR3 spans 15 residues. This CDR3 is CASSSTGSGANVLTF. CDR3 coding DNA: TGTGCCAGCAGTTCTACAGGGTCTGGGGCCAACGTCCTGACTTTC. The full variable domain, rest sourced from reference TRBV7-9 and TRBJ2-6, is DTGVSQNPRHKITKRGQNVTFRCDPISEHNRLYWYRQTLGQGPEFLTYFQNEAQLEKSRLLSDRFSAERPKGSFSTLEIQRTEQGDSAMYLCASSSTGSGANVLTFGAGSRLTVL.

The CDR3 reads CASSPPTRGEQYF. The CDR3 DNA is TGTGCCAGCTCACCACCCACCAGGGGCGAGCAGTACTTC. The chain is built from TRBV18 and TRBJ2-7, with TRBD1 as a possible D gene (6 bases). This CDR3 contains 13 residues. V lost 0 bases and J 6 bases, leaving 9 bases between the germline ends. Germline V gives CDR1 KGHSH, CDR2 LQKENI.

V is TRBV28 and J is TRBJ2-1; 7 bases match TRBD2. The CDR3 consists of 15 residues. Trimming at V came to 4 bases and at J to 9 bases, leaving 12 bases not matched to a gene. The germline CDR1 and CDR2 sequences are MDHEN and SYDVKM. The DNA of the CDR3 is TGTGCCAGCAGTTCCATATTGGGGGGGGTTGCTGAGCAGTTCTTC. Encoded protein: CASSSILGGVAEQFF.

V and J are TRBV27 and TRBJ2-3, with 7 bases that match TRBD2. The V gene's germline CDR1 is MNHEY and CDR2 SMNVEV (reference sequence). This CDR3 is built from 14 residues. Trimming at V came to 5 bases and at J to 2 bases, leaving 4 bases not matched to a gene. CDR3 loop: CASSTSAHTDTQYF. Written as DNA, the CDR3 is TGTGCCAGCAGTACTAGCGCACACACAGATACGCAGTATTTT.

The chain joins TRBV2 to TRBJ1-4; TRBD1 aligns across 10 bases. The germline CDR1 and CDR2 sequences are SNHLY and FYNNEI. The J segment lost 8 bases and the V segment lost 4 bases, leaving 7 bases of the junction unmatched. The CDR3 sequence is 15 residues long. CDR3 sequence: CASSGDRGIGEKLFF. CDR3 in DNA: TGTGCCAGCAGTGGGGACAGGGGTATTGGGGAAAAACTGTTTTTT.

The genes are TRBV18 and TRBJ1-1; D gene unclear. Germline V gene lookup returns CDR1 KGHSH and CDR2 LQKENI. V gave up 8 bases and J gave up 5 bases, with 15 bases separating them. This CDR3 comprises 13 residues. In nucleotides, the CDR3 is TGTGCCAGCACCCCGTACTCGGAGACTGAAGCTTTCTTT. This encodes CASTPYSETEAFF. Supplemented by reference TRBV18 and TRBJ1-1, the full variable domain reads NAGVMQNPRHLVRRRGQEARLRCSPMKGHSHVYWYRQLPEEGLKFMVYLQKENIIDESGMPKERFSAEFPKEGPSILRIQQVVRGDSAAYFCASTPYSETEAFFGQGTRLTVV.

V gene TRBV11-2 combines with J gene TRBJ2-3; 8 nucleotides align to TRBD2. Germline V gives CDR1 SGHAT, CDR2 FQNNGV. The J segment lost 0 bases and the V segment lost 5 bases, leaving 7 bases of the junction unmatched. The CDR3 extends over 16 amino acids. Here the CDR3 reads CASSVQTSVSTDTQYF. Written as DNA, the CDR3 is TGTGCCAGCAGCGTTCAGACTAGCGTAAGCACAGATACGCAGTATTTT.

The chain uses TRBV19 and TRBJ2-1, with D perhaps matching TRBD2 (5 bases). Trimming took off 7 bases at V and 2 bases at J, with 15 bases between the two ends. The germline V gene has CDR1 LNHDA and CDR2 SQIVND (reference sequence). The CDR3 spans 15 residues. The CDR3 region has the DNA TGTGCCAGTAAGAGGGCCTCCACCGCCTACAATGAGCAGTTCTTC. It translates to CASKRASTAYNEQFF.

The chain joins TRBV19 to TRBJ2-5; D remains unclear. The germline V gene encodes CDR1 LNHDA and CDR2 SQIVND (reference sequence). V dropped 1 base and J dropped 4 bases, with 16 bases sitting between them. CDR3 length equals 16 residues. The CDR3 loop is CASSIARPNAVETQYF. The CDR3, as DNA: TGTGCCAGTAGTATAGCTCGGCCCAACGCGGTAGAGACCCAGTACTTC.

V is TRBV12-3 or TRBV12-4 and J is TRBJ1-2; possible D gene TRBD1, 5 bases. V dropped 5 bases and J dropped 4 bases, with 11 bases sitting between them. This CDR3 comprises 13 residues. CDR3 coding DNA: TGTGCCAGCAGTCCAGACAGCTTCTATGGCTACACCTTC. Translating it yields CASSPDSFYGYTF.

The chain joins TRBV12-3 or TRBV12-4 to TRBJ1-2; D remains ambiguous. The CDR3 covers 13 residues. V lost 5 bases and J 6 bases, leaving 13 bases between the germline ends. The CDR3 loop reads CASSQTEVNGYTF. The CDR3 nucleotides read TGTGCCAGCAGTCAAACGGAGGTGAATGGCTACACCTTC.

This clone was counted a single time. This chain uses TRBV19 with TRBJ2-1; D possibly corresponds to TRBD1 (5 bases). The CDR3 sequence is 13 residues long. Trimming shortened V by 8 bases and J by 2 bases, and 10 bases separated the two germline ends. Germline V gene sequence: CDR1 LNHDA, CDR2 SQIVND (reference sequence). CDR3 DNA sequence: TGTGCCAGTGCAGGGCCCCCCTACAATGAGCAGTTCTTC. This codes for CASAGPPYNEQFF. The variable domain in full, completed from reference TRBV19 and TRBJ2-1, reads DGGITQSPKYLFRKEGQNVTLSCEQNLNHDAMYWYRQDPGQGLRLIYYSQIVNDFQKGDIAEGYSVSREKKESFPLTVTSAQKNPTAFYLCASAGPPYNEQFFGPGTRLTVL.

This rearrangement joins TRBV6-4 to TRBJ1-2; 8 bases are a match to TRBD1. V trimming: 0 bases; J trimming: 5 bases; junction bases outside the gene matches: 2. The CDR3 runs to 14 residues. Per germline, CDR1 MRHNA and CDR2 SNTAGT. In DNA form, the CDR3 reads TGTGCCAGCAGTGACTCAAGGACAGGGTATGGCTACACCTTC. Its translation: CASSDSRTGYGYTF.

The rearrangement uses TRBV28 and TRBJ1-1, with 9 bases that match TRBD1. Looked up from germline, CDR1 is MDHEN and CDR2 is SYDVKM. With V trimmed by 6 bases and J by 3 bases, 8 bases remained unmatched. CDR3 length: 15 residues. CDR3 in DNA: TGTGCCAGCAGCTCCTCCGGGACAGGGTACACTGAAGCTTTCTTT. It codes for CASSSSGTGYTEAFF.

This rearrangement joins TRBV28 to TRBJ2-1; 9 bases agree with TRBD2. Per germline, CDR1 MDHEN and CDR2 SYDVKM. V lost 3 bases and J lost 15; bases outside the gene matches: 9. The CDR3 has 13 amino acids. Here the CDR3 reads CASSFSGGRVWFF. The CDR3, as DNA: TGTGCCAGCAGTTTTTCGGGCGGGAGGGTGTGGTTCTTC.

This clone came up a few times. The chain has TRBV25-1 and TRBJ2-2, with 12 bases lining up with TRBD1. Germline lookup yields CDR1 MGHDK and CDR2 SYGVNS. This CDR3 comprises 14 residues. With 8 bases clipped from V and 7 bases from J, the junction kept 5 bases outside the gene matches. DNA for the CDR3: TGTGCCAGCCGGGACAGGGGGCGCGGCGGGGAGCTGTTTTTT. Protein: CASRDRGRGGELFF.